This T cell receptor beta chain comes out of a study of OX40 agonist ivuxolimab in advanced cancers. Profiled with immunoSEQ multiplex PCR; TCRdb holds only in-frame clones, not every one. The sample carries tens of thousands of clones, 86% recorded once. Broader study findings: The authors did not determine the antigen specificity of the expanded peripheral T cells.

About this clone: Antigen unknown.

The sequence was obtained from an adult with an advanced solid tumor such as melanoma, head and neck, liver or kidney cancer. This sample comprised CD4+ or CD8+ T cells sorted from blood, obtained in a trial of the OX40 agonist ivuxolimab.

This chain's CDR3 is CATSRQGRYQPQHF. The CDR3, as DNA: TGTGCCACCAGCAGACAGGGACGGTATCAGCCCCAGCATTTT. The chain joins TRBV15 to TRBJ1-5; D is possibly TRBD1 (5 bases). Between the trimmed V and J ends, which lost 2 bases and 5 bases, there was a span of 10 bases. The germline V gene encodes CDR1 LNHNV and CDR2 YYDKDF (reference sequence). This CDR3 has 14 amino acids.